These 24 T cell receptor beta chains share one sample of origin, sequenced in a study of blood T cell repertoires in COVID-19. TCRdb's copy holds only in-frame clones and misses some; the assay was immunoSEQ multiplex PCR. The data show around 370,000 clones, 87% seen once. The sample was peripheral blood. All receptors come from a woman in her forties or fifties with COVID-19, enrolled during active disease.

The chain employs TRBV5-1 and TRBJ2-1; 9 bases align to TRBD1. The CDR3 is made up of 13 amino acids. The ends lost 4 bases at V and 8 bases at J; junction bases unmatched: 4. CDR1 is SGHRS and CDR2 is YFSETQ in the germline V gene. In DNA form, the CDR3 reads TGCGCCAGCAGCCCCGACAGGGGGTATGAGCAGTTCTTC. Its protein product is CASSPDRGYEQFF.

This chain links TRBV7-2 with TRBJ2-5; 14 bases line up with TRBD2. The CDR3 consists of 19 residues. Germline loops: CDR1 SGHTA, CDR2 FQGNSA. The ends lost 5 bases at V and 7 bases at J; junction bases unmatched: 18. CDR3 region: CASSPDPLGLAGAGGTQYF. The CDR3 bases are TGTGCCAGCAGCCCGGACCCTTTGGGACTAGCGGGGGCAGGAGGGACCCAGTACTTC.

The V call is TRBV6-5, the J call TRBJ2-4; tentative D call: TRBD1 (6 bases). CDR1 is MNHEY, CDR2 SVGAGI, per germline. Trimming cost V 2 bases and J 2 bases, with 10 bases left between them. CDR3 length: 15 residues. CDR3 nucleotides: TGTGCCAGCAGTTACGGGGGCGCGTCCAAAAACATTCAGTACTTC. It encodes CASSYGGASKNIQYF.

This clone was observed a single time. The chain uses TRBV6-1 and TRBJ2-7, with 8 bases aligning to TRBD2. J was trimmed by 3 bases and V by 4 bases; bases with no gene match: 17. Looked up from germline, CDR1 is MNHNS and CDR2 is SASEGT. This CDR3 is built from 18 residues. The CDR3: CASSARSGGGGRLYEQYF. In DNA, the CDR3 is TGTGCCAGCAGTGCCAGGAGCGGGGGCGGCGGGAGGCTCTACGAGCAGTACTTC.

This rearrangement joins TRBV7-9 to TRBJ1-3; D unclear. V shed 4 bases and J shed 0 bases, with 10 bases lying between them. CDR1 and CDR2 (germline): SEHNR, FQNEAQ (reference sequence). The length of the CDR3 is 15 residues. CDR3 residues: CASSSAGSSGNTIYF. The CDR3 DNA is TGTGCCAGCAGCTCCGCCGGGAGCTCTGGAAACACCATATATTTT.

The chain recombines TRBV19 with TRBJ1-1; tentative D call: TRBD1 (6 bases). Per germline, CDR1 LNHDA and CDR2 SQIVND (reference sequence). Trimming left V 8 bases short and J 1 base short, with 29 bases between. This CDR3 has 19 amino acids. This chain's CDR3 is CASGIRGGLRTAGNTEAFF. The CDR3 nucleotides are TGTGCCAGTGGAATCAGGGGAGGGCTAAGGACCGCCGGGAACACTGAAGCTTTCTTT.

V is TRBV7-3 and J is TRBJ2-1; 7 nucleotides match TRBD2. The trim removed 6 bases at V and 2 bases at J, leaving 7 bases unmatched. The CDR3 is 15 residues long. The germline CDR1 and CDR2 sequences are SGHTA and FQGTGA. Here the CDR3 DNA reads TGTGCCAGCAGTTCTGGCGGGAGCGCCTACAATGAGCAGTTCTTC. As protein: CASSSGGSAYNEQFF. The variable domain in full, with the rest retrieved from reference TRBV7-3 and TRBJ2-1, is GAGVSQTPSNKVTEKGKYVELRCDPISGHTALYWYRQSLGQGPEFLIYFQGTGAADDSGLPNDRFFAVRPEGSVSTLKIQRTERGDSAVYLCASSSGGSAYNEQFFGPGTRLTVL.

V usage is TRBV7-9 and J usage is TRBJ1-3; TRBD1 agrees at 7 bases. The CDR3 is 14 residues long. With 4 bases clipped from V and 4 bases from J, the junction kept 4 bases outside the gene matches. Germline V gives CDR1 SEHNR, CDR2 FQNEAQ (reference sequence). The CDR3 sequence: CASSYTDRGNTIYF. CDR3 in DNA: TGTGCCAGCAGCTATACGGACAGGGGAAACACCATATATTTT.

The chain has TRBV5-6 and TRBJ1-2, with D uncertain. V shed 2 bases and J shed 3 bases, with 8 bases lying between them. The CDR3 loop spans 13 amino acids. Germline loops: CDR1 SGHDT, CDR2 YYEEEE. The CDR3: CASSLGQDYGYTF. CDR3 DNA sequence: TGTGCCAGCAGCTTAGGCCAGGACTATGGCTACACCTTC.

Here the CDR3 reads CASSGGNSYEQYF. As DNA, the CDR3 is TGTGCCAGCTCGGGAGGTAACTCCTACGAGCAGTACTTC. V usage is TRBV12-3 or TRBV12-4 and J usage is TRBJ2-7, with 7 bases matching TRBD2. V gave up 8 bases and J gave up 0 bases; unmatched junction bases: 4. This CDR3 has 13 amino acids.

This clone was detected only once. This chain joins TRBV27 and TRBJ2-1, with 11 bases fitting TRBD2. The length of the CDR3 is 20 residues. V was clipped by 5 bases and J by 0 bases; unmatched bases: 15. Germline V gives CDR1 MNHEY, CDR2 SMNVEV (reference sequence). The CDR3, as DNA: TGTGCCAGCAGTACCTTGGGGACTAGCGGAGGCGGGCGCTCCTACAATGAGCAGTTCTTC. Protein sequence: CASSTLGTSGGGRSYNEQFF.

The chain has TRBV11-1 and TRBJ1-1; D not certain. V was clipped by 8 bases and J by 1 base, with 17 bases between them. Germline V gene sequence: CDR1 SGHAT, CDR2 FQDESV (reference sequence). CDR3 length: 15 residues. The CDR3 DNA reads TGTGCCAGCGCGAGAGGAGGGTCGGGGAACACTGAAGCTTTCTTT. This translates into CASARGGSGNTEAFF. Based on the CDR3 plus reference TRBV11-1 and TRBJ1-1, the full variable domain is EAEVAQSPRYKITEKSQAVAFWCDPISGHATLYWYRQILGQGPELLVQFQDESVVDDSQLPKDRFSAERLKGVDSTLKIQPAELGDSAMYLCASARGGSGNTEAFFGQGTRLTVV.

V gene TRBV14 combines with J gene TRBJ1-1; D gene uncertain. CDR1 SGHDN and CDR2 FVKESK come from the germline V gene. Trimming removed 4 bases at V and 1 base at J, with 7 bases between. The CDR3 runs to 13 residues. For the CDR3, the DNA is TGTGCCAGCAGCCTTCAGGAGAACACTGAAGCTTTCTTT. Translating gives CASSLQENTEAFF.

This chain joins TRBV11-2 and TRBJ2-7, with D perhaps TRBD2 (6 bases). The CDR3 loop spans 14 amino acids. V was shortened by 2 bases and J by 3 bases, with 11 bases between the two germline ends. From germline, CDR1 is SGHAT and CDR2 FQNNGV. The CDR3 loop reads CASSLRGIDYEQYF. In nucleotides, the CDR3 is TGTGCCAGCAGCTTACGGGGGATTGACTACGAGCAGTACTTC.

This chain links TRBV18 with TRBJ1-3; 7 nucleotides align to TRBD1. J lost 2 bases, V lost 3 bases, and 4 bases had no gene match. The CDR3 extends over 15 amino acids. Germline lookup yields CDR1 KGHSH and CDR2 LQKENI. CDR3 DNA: TGTGCCAGCTCACCTGACAGGGCCACTGGAAACACCATATATTTT. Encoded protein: CASSPDRATGNTIYF.

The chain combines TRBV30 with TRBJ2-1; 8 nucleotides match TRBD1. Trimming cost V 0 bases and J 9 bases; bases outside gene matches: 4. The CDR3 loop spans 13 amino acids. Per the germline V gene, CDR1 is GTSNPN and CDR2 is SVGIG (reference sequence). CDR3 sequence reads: CAWSVQGVGEQFF. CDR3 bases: TGTGCCTGGAGTGTACAGGGGGTCGGTGAGCAGTTCTTC.

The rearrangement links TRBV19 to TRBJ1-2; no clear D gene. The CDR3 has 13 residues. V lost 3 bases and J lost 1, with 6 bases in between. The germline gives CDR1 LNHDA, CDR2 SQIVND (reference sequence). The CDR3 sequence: CASSMSLNYGYTF. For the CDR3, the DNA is TGTGCCAGTAGTATGTCTCTTAACTATGGCTACACCTTC.

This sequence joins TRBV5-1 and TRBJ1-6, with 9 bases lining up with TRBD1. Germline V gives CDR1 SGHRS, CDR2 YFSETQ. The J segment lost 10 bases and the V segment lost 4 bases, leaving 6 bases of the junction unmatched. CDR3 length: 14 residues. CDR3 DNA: TGCGCCAGCAGCCCGGGACAGGGTTTCTCACCCCTCCACTTT. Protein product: CASSPGQGFSPLHF. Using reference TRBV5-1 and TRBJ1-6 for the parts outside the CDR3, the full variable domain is KAGVTQTPRYLIKTRGQQVTLSCSPISGHRSVSWYQQTPGQGLQFLFEYFSETQRNKGNFPGRFSGRQFSNSRSEMNVSTLELGDSALYLCASSPGQGFSPLHFGNGTRLTVT.

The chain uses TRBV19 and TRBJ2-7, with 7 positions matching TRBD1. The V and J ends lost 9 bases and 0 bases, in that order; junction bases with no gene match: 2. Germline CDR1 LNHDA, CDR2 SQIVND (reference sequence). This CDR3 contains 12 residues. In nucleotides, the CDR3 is TGTGCCAGCGGGGACAGCTCCTACGAGCAGTACTTC. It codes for CASGDSSYEQYF.

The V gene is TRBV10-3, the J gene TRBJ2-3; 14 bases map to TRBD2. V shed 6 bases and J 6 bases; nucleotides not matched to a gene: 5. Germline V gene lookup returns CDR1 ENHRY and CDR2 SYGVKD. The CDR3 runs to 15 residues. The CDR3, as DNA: TGTGCCATCAGGGCGGGACTAGCGGGAGCCGATACGCAGTATTTT. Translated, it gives CAIRAGLAGADTQYF.

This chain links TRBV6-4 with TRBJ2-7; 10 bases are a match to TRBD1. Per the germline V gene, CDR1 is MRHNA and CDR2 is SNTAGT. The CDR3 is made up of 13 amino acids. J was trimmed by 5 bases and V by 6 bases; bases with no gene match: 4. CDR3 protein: CASSRDRGDEQYF. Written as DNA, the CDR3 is TGTGCCAGCAGCCGGGACAGGGGTGACGAGCAGTACTTC.

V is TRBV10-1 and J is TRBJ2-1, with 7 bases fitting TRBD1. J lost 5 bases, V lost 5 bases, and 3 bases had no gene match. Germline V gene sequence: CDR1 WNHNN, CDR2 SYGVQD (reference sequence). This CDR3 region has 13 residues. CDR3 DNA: TGCGCCAGCAGTTTCGACAGGGACAATGAGCAGTTCTTC. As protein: CASSFDRDNEQFF.

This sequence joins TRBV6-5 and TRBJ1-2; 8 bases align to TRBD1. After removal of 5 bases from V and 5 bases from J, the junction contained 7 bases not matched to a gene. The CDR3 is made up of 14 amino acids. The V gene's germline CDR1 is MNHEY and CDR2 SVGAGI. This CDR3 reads CASSPDRGWYGYTF. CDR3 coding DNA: TGTGCCAGCAGTCCCGACAGGGGATGGTATGGCTACACCTTC.

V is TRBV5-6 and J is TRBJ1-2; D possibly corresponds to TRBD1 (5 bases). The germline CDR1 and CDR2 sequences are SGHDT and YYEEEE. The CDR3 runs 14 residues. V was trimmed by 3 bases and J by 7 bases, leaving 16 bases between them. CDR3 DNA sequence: TGTGCCAGCAGCTCCGCGGCGGGGCGTGGTGGCTACACCTTC. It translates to CASSSAAGRGGYTF.